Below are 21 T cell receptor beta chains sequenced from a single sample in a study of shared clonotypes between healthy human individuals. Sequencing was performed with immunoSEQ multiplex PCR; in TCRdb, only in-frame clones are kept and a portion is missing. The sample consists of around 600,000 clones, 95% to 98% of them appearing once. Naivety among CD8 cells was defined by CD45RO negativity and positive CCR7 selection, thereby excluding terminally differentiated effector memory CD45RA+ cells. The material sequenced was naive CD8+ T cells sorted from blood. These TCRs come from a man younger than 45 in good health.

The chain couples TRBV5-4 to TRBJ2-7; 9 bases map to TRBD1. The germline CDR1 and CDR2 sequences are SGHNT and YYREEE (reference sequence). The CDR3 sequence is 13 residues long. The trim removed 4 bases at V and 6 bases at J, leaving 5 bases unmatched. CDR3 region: CASSPETGGEQYF. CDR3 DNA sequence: TGTGCCAGCAGCCCGGAGACAGGGGGCGAGCAGTACTTC.

The DNA for the CDR3 is TGTGCCAGCAGCTACCCGGGACAGGAAAACTATGGCTACACCTTC. Its protein product is CASSYPGQENYGYTF. The chain uses TRBV7-9 and TRBJ1-2, with 8 bases matching TRBD1. This CDR3 has 15 residues. Germline lookup yields CDR1 SEHNR and CDR2 FQNEAQ (reference sequence). V trimming: 4 bases; J trimming: 2 bases; junction bases outside the gene matches: 6.

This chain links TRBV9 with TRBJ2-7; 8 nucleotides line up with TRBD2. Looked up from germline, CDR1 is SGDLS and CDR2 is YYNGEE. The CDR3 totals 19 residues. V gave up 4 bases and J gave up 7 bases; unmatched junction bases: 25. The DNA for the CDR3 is TGTGCCAGCAGCCCCTCGGAACCACTAGCGGCCCTTGAGCGGGGAGAGCAGTACTTC. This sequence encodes CASSPSEPLAALERGEQYF. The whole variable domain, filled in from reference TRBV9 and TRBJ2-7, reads DSGVTQTPKHLITATGQRVTLRCSPRSGDLSVYWYQQSLDQGLQFLIQYYNGEERAKGNILERFSAQQFPDLHSELNLSSLELGDSALYFCASSPSEPLAALERGEQYFGPGTRLTVT.

The CDR3 nucleotides are TGTGCCAGCTCACCAGGGGACATAGAAGCTTTCTTT. It is translated as CASSPGDIEAFF. This chain joins TRBV18 and TRBJ1-1, with D perhaps TRBD1 (6 bases). The CDR3 sequence is 12 residues long. Germline CDR1 KGHSH, CDR2 LQKENI. V was cut by 2 bases and J by 8 bases, with 9 bases left in between. Supplemented by reference TRBV18 and TRBJ1-1, the full variable domain reads NAGVMQNPRHLVRRRGQEARLRCSPMKGHSHVYWYRQLPEEGLKFMVYLQKENIIDESGMPKERFSAEFPKEGPSILRIQQVVRGDSAAYFCASSPGDIEAFFGQGTRLTVV.

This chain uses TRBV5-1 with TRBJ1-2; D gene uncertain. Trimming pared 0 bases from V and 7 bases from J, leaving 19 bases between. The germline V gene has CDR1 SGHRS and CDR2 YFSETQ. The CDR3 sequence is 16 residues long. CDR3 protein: CASSLASDAAVGGYTF. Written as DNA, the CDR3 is TGCGCCAGCAGCTTGGCCTCTGACGCGGCGGTCGGTGGCTACACCTTC. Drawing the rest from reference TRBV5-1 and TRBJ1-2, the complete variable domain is KAGVTQTPRYLIKTRGQQVTLSCSPISGHRSVSWYQQTPGQGLQFLFEYFSETQRNKGNFPGRFSGRQFSNSRSEMNVSTLELGDSALYLCASSLASDAAVGGYTFGSGTRLTVV.

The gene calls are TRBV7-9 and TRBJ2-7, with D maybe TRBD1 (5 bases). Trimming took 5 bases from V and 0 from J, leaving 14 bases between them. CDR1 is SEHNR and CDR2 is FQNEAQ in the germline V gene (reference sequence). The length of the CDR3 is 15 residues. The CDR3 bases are TGTGCCAGCAGCGAAGCGACAGAGAGCTCCTACGAGCAGTACTTC. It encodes CASSEATESSYEQYF. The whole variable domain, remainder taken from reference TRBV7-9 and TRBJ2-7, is DTGVSQNPRHKITKRGQNVTFRCDPISEHNRLYWYRQTLGQGPEFLTYFQNEAQLEKSRLLSDRFSAERPKGSFSTLEIQRTEQGDSAMYLCASSEATESSYEQYFGPGTRLTVT.

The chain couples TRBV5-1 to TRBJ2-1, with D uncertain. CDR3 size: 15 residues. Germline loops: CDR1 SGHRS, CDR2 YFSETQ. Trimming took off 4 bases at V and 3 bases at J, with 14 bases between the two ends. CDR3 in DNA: TGCGCCAGCAGCCCACCAGTGACCAACTACAATGAGCAGTTCTTC. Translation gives CASSPPVTNYNEQFF.

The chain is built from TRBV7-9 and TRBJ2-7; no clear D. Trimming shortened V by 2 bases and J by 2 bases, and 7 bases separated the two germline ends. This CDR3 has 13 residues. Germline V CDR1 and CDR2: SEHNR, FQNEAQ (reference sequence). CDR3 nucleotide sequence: TGTGCCAGCAGCTTACCTCCCCCCTACGAGCAGTACTTC. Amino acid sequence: CASSLPPPYEQYF.

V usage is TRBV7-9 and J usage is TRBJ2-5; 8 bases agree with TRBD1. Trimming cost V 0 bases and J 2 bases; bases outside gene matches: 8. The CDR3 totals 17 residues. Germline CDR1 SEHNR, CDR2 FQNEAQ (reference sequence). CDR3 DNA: TGTGCCAGCAGCTTAGCCCGGACAGGGTGGGCGCAAGAGACCCAGTACTTC. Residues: CASSLARTGWAQETQYF.

Written as DNA, the CDR3 is TGTGCCAGCAGCGCCCTGAGTGGGAATGAGCAGTTCTTC. It encodes CASSALSGNEQFF. V gene TRBV9 combines with J gene TRBJ2-1; unclear D gene. This CDR3 is built from 13 residues. The germline V and J ends were trimmed by 3 bases and 7 bases, with 11 bases remaining between them. Germline V gives CDR1 SGDLS, CDR2 YYNGEE.

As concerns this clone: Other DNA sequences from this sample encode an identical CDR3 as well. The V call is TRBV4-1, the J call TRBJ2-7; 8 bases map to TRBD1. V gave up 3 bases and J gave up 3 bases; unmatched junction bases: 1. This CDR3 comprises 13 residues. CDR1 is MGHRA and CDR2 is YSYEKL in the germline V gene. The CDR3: CASSHGQGYEQYF. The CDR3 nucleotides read TGCGCCAGCAGCCATGGACAGGGCTACGAGCAGTACTTC.

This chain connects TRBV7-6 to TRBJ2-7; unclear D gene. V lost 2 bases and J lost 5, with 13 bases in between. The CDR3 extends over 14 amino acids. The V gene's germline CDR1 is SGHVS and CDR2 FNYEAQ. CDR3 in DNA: TGTGCCAGCAGCTTAAGGAAAGACCACGACGAGCAGTACTTC. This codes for CASSLRKDHDEQYF. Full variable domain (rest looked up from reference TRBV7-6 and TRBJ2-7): GAGVSQSPRYKVTKRGQDVALRCDPISGHVSLYWYRQALGQGPEFLTYFNYEAQQDKSGLPNDRFSAERPEGSISTLTIQRTEQRDSAMYRCASSLRKDHDEQYFGPGTRLTVT.

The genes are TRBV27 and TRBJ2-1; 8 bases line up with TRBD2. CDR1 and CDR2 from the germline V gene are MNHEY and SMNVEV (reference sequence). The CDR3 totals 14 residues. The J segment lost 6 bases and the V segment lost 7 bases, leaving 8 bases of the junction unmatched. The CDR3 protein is CASTYGGTSNEQFF. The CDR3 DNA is TGTGCCAGCACTTATGGTGGGACTAGCAATGAGCAGTTCTTC.

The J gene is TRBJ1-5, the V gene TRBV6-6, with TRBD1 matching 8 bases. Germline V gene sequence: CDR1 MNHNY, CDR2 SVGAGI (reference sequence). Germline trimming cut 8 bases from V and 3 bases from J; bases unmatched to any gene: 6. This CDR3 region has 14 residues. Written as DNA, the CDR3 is TGTGCCAGCCTACCAGGGGGCCCCAATCAGCCCCAGCATTTT. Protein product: CASLPGGPNQPQHF.

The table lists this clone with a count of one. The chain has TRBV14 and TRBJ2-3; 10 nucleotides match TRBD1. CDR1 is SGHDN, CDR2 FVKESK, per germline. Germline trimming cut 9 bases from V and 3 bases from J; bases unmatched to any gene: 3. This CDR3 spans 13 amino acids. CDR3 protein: CASRDRGTDTQYF. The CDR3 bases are TGTGCCAGTAGGGACAGGGGAACAGATACGCAGTATTTT. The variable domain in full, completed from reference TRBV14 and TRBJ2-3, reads EAGVTQFPSHSVIEKGQTVTLRCDPISGHDNLYWYRRVMGKEIKFLLHFVKESKQDESGMPNNRFLAERTGGTYSTLKVQPAELEDSGVYFCASRDRGTDTQYFGPGTRLTVL.

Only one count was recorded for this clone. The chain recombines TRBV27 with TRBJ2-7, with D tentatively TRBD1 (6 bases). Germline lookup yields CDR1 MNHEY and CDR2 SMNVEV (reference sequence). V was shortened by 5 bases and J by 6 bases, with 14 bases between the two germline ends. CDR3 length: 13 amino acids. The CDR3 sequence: CASSPDTGREQYF. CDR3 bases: TGTGCCAGCAGTCCCGACACAGGGCGCGAGCAGTACTTC.

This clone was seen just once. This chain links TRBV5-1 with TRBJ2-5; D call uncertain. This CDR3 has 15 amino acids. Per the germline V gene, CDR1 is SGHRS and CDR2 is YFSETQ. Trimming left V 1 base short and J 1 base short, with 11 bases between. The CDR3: CASSLLSAVQETQYF. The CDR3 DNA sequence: TGCGCCAGCAGCTTGTTGTCGGCGGTCCAAGAGACCCAGTACTTC.

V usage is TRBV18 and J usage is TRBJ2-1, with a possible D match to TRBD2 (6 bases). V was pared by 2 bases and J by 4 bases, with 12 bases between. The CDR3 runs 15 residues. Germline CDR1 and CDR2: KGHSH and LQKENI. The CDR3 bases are TGTGCCAGCTCACCAACTCCTAGCGCGTACAATGAGCAGTTCTTC. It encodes CASSPTPSAYNEQFF.

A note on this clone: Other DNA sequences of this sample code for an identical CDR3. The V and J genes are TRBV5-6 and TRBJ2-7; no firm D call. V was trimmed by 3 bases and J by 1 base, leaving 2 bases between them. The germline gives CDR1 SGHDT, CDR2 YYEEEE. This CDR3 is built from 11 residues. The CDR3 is CASSSSYEQYF. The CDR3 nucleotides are TGTGCCAGCAGCTCTTCCTACGAGCAGTACTTC.

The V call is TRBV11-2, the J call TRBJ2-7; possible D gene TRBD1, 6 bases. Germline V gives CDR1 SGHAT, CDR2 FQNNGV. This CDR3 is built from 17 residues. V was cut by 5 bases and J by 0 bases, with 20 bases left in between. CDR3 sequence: CASSRSAGDLSSYEQYF. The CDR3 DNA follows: TGTGCCAGCAGCAGAAGCGCAGGGGATCTCAGCTCCTACGAGCAGTACTTC.

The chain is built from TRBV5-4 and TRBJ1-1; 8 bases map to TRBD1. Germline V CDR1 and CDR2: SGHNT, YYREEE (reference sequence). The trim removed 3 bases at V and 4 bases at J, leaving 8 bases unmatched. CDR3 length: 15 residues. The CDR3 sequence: CASSWEQGASTEAFF. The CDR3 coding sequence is TGTGCCAGCAGCTGGGAGCAGGGGGCAAGCACTGAAGCTTTCTTT.